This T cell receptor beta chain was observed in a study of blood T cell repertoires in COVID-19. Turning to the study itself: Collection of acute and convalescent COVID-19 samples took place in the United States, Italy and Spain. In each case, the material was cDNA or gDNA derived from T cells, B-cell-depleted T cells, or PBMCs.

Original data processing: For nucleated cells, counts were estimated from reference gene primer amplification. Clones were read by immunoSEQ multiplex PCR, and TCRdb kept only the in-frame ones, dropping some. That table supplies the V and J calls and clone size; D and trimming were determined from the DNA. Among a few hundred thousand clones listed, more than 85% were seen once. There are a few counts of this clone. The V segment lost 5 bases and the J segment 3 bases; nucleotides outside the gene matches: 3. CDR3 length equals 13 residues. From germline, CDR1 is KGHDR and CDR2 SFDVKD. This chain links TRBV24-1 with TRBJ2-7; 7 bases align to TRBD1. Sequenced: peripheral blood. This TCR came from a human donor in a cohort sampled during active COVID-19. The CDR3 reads CATSGAGGYEQYF. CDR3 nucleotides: TGTGCCACCAGTGGTGCAGGGGGCTACGAGCAGTACTTC.